Here is one T cell receptor (beta chain) with its context. Its target is not known. Measured with immunoSEQ multiplex PCR; TCRdb has only the in-frame clones, and not every one. The sample holds around 7,200 clones, roughly 71% seen once. The sample belongs to a study of tumor-infiltrating lymphocytes in localized non-small cell lung cancer. Findings and limits, study-wide: Immunotypes IM1 and IM2 had similar TCR-derived T-cell fractions. Compared with uninvolved lung, tumors showed higher T cell infiltration by TCRbeta sequencing. No link was found between tumor T-cell fraction and recurrence-free survival. Available tissue quantity limited TCR sequencing to a patient subset.

This CDR3 contains 17 residues. V lost 4 bases, J lost 1 base, and 20 bases lay in between. Looked up from germline, CDR1 is SGHNT and CDR2 is YYREEE (reference sequence). The chain carries TRBV5-4 and TRBJ1-1; no reliable D call. Sequencing input: lung tumor tissue. The receptor's source is a human donor with non-small cell lung cancer. The chain's CDR3 is CASSPNGSRRKNTEAFF. The CDR3 nucleotides are TGTGCCAGCAGCCCGAACGGGTCGCGGCGCAAGAACACTGAAGCTTTCTTT.